Reported below is one T cell receptor (beta chain). The target antigen is unknown. The sample belongs to a study of cytomegalovirus exposure and HLA in healthy donors. Study results and caveats: Another analysis was done later, and it associated around 16,000 TCR beta sequences with HLA alleles at 0.05 false discovery rate.

13 Jbeta primers and 60 Vbeta primers were used for the PCR. Original analysis: Later, an analysis found approximately 80 million unique TCR beta chains, and about 9.9 million of these were shared. Produced via immunoSEQ multiplex PCR; TCRdb's table is partial and in-frame only. V, J and clone size are taken as reported in that table, and D and trimming were inferred from the DNA itself. The sample carries 90,000 to 110,000 clones, over 70% recorded once. V lost 4 bases and J lost 1, with 5 bases in between. CDR1 is KGHSH and CDR2 is LQKENI in the germline V gene. This CDR3 region has 14 residues. The rearrangement links TRBV18 to TRBJ2-6; D is unresolved. The sequencing input was PBMCs. This receptor was obtained from a man between 40 and 49 years old in good health and CMV-seronegative. The CDR3 reads CASSLQSGANVLTF. In DNA, the CDR3 is TGTGCCAGCTCACTCCAATCTGGGGCCAACGTCCTGACTTTC.